This T cell receptor beta chain was observed in a study of early T cells in non-severe SARS-CoV-2 infection. Study overall: Unsorted whole blood bulk RNA was sequenced, with unpaired chains.

TCRdb analysed the 5' RACE reads with MiXCR anew, one entry per CDR3 protein. The repertoire holds more than 20,000 distinct CDR3 sequences, with approximately 4.5% as singletons. Whole-study results and caveats: Comparison of clonotypes with VDJdb favored anti-spike CD8 responses while missing private and CD4 specificities.

Turning to this clonotype: Its matching antigen is unknown.

This CDR3 contains 12 residues. Between the trimmed V and J ends, which lost 5 bases and 8 bases, there was a span of 12 bases. Germline-derived CDR1 and CDR2 are SEHNR and FQNEAQ (reference sequence). The V and J genes are TRBV7-9 and TRBJ1-2, with D perhaps matching TRBD1 (6 bases). The clonotype comes from an adult who was a healthcare worker with PCR-confirmed SARS-CoV-2 infection or an uninfected control (not recorded which). The sequencing input was whole blood. The DNA of the CDR3 is TGTGCCAGCAGCCCAAGGACAGCAGGCTACACCTTC. This translates into CASSPRTAGYTF.